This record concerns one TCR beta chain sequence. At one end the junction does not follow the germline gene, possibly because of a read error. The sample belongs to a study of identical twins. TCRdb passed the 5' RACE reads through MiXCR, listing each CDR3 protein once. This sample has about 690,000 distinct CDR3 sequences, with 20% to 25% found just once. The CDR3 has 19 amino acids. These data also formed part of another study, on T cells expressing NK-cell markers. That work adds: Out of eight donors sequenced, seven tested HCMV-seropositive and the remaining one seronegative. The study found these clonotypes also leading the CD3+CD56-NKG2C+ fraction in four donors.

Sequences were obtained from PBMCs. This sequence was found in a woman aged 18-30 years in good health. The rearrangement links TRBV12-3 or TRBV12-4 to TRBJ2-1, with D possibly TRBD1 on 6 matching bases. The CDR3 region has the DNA TGTGCCATCAGTTTCGGACAGAACCAGGCGGAAGGGTCCTACAATGAGCAGTTCTTC. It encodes CAISFGQNQAEGSYNEQFF.